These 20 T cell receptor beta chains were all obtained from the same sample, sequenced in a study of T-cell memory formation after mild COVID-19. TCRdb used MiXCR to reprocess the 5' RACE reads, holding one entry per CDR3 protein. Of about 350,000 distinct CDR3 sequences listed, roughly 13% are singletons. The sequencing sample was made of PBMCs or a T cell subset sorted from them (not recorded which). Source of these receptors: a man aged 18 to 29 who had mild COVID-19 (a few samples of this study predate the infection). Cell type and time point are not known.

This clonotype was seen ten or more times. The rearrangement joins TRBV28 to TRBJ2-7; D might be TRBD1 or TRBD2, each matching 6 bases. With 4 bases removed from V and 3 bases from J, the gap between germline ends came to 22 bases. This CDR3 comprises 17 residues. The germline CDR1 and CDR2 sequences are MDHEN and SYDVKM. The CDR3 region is CASSSTRGGKAYYEQYV. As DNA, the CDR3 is TGTGCCAGCAGTTCCACCAGAGGGGGGAAAGCCTACTACGAGCAGTACGTC.

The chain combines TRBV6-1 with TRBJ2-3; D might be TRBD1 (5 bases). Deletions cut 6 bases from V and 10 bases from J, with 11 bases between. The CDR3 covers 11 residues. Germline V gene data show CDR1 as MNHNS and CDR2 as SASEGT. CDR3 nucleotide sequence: TGTGCCAGCAGGTGGGGCACGGCGCAGTATTTT. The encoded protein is CASRWGTAQYF.

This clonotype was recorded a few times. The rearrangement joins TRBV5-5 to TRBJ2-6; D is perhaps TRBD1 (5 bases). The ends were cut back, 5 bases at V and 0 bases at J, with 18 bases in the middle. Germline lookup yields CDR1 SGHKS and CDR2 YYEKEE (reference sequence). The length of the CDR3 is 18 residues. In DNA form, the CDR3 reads TGTGCCAGCAGTTTCACGTGGACACCGAGCTCTGGGGCCAACGTCCTGACTTTC. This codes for CASSFTWTPSSGANVLTF.

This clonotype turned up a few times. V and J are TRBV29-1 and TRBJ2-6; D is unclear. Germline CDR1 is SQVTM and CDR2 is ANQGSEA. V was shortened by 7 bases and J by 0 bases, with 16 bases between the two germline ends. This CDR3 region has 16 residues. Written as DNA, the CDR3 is TGCAGCGCGGTTGACTTCCTTTCCTCTGGGGCCAACGTCCTGACTTTC. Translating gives CSAVDFLSSGANVLTF.

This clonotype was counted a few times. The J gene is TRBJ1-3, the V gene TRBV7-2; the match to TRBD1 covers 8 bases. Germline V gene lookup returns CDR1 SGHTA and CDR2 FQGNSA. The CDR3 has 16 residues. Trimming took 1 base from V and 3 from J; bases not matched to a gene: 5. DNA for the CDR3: TGTGCCAGCAGCTTAGTTCAGGGGGCGCTTGGAAACACCATATATTTT. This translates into CASSLVQGALGNTIYF.

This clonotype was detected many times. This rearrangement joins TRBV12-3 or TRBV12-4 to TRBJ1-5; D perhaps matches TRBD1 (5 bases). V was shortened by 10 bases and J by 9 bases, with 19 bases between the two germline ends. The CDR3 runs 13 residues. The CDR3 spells CATQAGRFGPQHF. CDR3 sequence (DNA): TGTGCCACCCAGGCGGGGCGGTTCGGGCCCCAGCATTTT.

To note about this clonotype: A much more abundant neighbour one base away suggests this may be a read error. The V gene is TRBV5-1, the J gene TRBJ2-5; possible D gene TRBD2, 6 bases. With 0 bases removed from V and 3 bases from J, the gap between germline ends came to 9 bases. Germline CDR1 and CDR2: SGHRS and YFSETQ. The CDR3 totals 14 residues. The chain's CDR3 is CASSLGRGEETQYF. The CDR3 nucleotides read TGCGCCAGCAGCTTGGGGCGGGGCGAAGAGACCCAGTACTTC.

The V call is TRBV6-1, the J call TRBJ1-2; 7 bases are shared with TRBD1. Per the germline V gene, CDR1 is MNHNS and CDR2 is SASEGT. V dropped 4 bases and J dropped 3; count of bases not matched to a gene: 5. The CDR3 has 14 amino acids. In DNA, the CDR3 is TGTGCCAGCAGTGGGCCGGGACAGTACTATGGCTACACCTTC. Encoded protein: CASSGPGQYYGYTF.

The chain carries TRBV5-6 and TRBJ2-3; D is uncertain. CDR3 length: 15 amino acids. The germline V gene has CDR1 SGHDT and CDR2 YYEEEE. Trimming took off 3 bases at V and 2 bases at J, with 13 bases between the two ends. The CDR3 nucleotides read TGTGCCAGCAGCTCTCCGTCTCGCCACACAGATACGCAGTATTTT. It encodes CASSSPSRHTDTQYF. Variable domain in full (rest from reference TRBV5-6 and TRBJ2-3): DAGVTQSPTHLIKTRGQQVTLRCSPKSGHDTVSWYQQALGQGPQFIFQYYEEEERQRGNFPDRFSGHQFPNYSSELNVNALLLGDSALYLCASSSPSRHTDTQYFGPGTRLTVL.

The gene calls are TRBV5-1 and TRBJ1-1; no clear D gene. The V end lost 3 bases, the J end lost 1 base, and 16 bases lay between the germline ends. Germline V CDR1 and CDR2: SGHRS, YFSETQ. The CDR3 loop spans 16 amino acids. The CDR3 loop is CASSSYPDGKNTEAFF. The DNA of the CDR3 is TGCGCCAGCAGCTCGTACCCCGACGGAAAGAACACTGAAGCTTTCTTT.

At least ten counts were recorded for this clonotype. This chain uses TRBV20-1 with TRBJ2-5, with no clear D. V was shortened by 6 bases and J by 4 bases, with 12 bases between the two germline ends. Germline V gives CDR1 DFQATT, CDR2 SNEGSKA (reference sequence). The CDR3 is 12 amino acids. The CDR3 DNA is TGCAGTGCCCCCCGATCTGGAGAGACCCAGTACTTC. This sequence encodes CSAPRSGETQYF.

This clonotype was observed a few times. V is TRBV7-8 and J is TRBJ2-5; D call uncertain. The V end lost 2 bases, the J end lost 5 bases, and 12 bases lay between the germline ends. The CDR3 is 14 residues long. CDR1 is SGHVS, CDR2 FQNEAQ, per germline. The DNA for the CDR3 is TGTGCCAGCAGCTTACTGGGCCCGACGGAGACCCAGTACTTC. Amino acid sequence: CASSLLGPTETQYF.

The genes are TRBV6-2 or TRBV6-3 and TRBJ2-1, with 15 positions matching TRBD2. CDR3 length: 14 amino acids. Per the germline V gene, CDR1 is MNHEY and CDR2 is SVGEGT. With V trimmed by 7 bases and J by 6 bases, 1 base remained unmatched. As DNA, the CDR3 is TGTGCCAGCATGGGACTAGCGGGGGGCAATGAGCAGTTCTTC. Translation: CASMGLAGGNEQFF.

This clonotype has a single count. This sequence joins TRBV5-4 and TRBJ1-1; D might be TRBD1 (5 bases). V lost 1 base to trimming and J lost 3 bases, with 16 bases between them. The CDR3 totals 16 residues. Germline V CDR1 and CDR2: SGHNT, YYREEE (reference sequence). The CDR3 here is CASSLLPGRGDTEAFF. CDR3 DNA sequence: TGTGCCAGCAGCTTGCTCCCGGGTCGGGGCGACACTGAAGCTTTCTTT. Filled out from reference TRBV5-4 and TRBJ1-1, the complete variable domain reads ETGVTQSPTHLIKTRGQQVTLRCSSQSGHNTVSWYQQALGQGPQFIFQYYREEENGRGNFPPRFSGLQFPNYSSELNVNALELDDSALYLCASSLLPGRGDTEAFFGQGTRLTVV.

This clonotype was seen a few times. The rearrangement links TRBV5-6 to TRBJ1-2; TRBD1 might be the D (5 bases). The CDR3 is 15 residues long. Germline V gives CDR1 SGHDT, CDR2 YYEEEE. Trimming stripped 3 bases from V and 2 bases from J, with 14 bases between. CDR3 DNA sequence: TGTGCCAGCAGCTCCTCACAGGATCTGAACTATGGCTACACCTTC. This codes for CASSSSQDLNYGYTF. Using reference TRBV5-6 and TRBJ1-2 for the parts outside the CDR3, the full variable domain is DAGVTQSPTHLIKTRGQQVTLRCSPKSGHDTVSWYQQALGQGPQFIFQYYEEEERQRGNFPDRFSGHQFPNYSSELNVNALLLGDSALYLCASSSSQDLNYGYTFGSGTRLTVV.

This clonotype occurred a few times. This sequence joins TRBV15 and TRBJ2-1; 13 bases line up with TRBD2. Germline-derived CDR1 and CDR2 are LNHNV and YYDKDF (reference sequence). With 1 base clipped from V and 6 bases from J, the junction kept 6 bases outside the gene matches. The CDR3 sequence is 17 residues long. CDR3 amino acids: CATSRVRLAGGLNEQFF. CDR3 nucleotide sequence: TGTGCCACCAGCAGAGTCCGACTAGCGGGGGGCCTCAATGAGCAGTTCTTC.

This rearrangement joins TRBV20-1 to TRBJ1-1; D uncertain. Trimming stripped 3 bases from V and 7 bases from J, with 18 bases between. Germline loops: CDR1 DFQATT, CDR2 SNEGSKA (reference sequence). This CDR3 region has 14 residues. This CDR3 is CSASHREKGFEAFF. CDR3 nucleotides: TGCAGTGCTAGCCATAGGGAAAAGGGATTTGAAGCTTTCTTT.

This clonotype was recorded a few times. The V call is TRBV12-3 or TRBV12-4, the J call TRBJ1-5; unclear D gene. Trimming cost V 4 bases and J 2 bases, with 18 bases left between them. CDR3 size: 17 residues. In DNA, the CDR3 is TGTGCCAGCAGTTCCCCTCCTGAATCTAGGGGCAATCAGCCCCAGCATTTT. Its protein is CASSSPPESRGNQPQHF.

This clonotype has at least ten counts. The CDR3 nucleotides are TGTGCCAGCAGCTCGACTAGCGGGGCGTACGAGCAGTACGTC. Protein product: CASSSTSGAYEQYV. The chain combines TRBV7-9 with TRBJ2-7; 11 nucleotides agree with TRBD2. The germline CDR1 and CDR2 sequences are SEHNR and FQNEAQ (reference sequence). The CDR3 has 14 residues. The ends lost 4 bases at V and 4 bases at J; junction bases unmatched: 3.

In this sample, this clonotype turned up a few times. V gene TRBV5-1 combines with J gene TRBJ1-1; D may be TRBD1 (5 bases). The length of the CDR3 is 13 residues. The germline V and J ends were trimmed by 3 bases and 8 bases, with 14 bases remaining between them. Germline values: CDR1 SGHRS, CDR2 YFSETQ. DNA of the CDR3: TGCGCCAGCAGCTGGGAGACGGGGGTCGAAGCTTTCTTT. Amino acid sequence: CASSWETGVEAFF.